A selection of T cell receptor beta chains follows, all from one sample in a study of shared T cell receptors in the human thymus. Data came from immunoSEQ multiplex PCR; TCRdb stores just in-frame clones and leaves some out. The sample lists about 730,000 clones; 70% to 90% were seen once. These data also featured in a second study, about human thymus T cells.

The sequenced sample consisted of thymocytes. The receptors originated from a girl in the first two years of life with a congenital heart defect. Each CDR3 is given with its conserved first and last residue. D genes are given only for firm matches. The size field is filled for only some rows; it gives once, few, many or a size class.

V gene	D gene	J gene	clone size	CDR3 DNA	CDR3 protein
TRBV29-1	.	TRBJ2-1	.	TGCAGCGTTGACCCACCCTTCCTAGGCGGGGCCCTCTACAATGAGCAGTTCTTC	CSVDPPFLGGALYNEQFF
TRBV28	TRBD1	TRBJ1-3	once	TGTGCCAGCAGTTTTTGGGACAGGGGGCGTCGTACTGGAAACACCATATATTTT	CASSFWDRGRRTGNTIYF
TRBV28	.	TRBJ2-4	once	TGTGCCAGCAGTTTAGGACAGAACACTAATCTAGCCAAAAACATTCAGTACTTC	CASSLGQNTNLAKNIQYF
TRBV2	TRBD2	TRBJ2-5	.	TGTGCCAGCAGGAAACCACTAGCGGGCGGACCCCAAGAGACCCAGTACTTC	CASRKPLAGGPQETQYF
TRBV7-9	.	TRBJ1-3	.	TGTGCCAGCAGCTTAGGTAGCCAGGGTGGAATCTCTGGAAACACCATATATTTT	CASSLGSQGGISGNTIYF
TRBV7-9	.	TRBJ1-2	.	TGTGCCAGCAGCTTTACAGGGTATGGCTACACCTTC	CASSFTGYGYTF
TRBV4-1	TRBD1	TRBJ2-1	.	TGCGCCAGCAGCCAAGATCGACAGGGGGCTCCGCCTAAGGGTTGGAGTGATGAGCAGTTCTTC	CASSQDRQGAPPKGWSDEQFF
TRBV7-2	.	TRBJ1-5	.	TGTGCCAGCAGCCGTTATAGCAATCAGCCCCAGCATTTT	CASSRYSNQPQHF
TRBV4-3	.	TRBJ2-5	.	TGCGCCAGCAGCCCCTCTTTCGAGGGGGGGCTGGAGACCCAGTACTTC	CASSPSFEGGLETQYF
TRBV5-1	.	TRBJ1-2	once	TGCGCCAGCAGCTTGGCCGGCGCTCTAGCGACACCTAATTATGGCTACACCTTC	CASSLAGALATPNYGYTF
TRBV7-2	.	TRBJ1-4	once	TGTGCCAGCAGCTTATTAGGACAACTTTCTGCTAATGAAAAACTGTTTTTT	CASSLLGQLSANEKLFF
TRBV6-5	TRBD1	TRBJ1-2	.	TGTGCCAGCAATAACTTTCCCCAGGGGGGCAATGGCTACACCTTC	CASNNFPQGGNGYTF
TRBV14	.	TRBJ2-7	few	TGTGCCAGCAGCCAAGAACAGGGGAGGCCCTACGAGCAGTACTTC	CASSQEQGRPYEQYF
TRBV7-9	TRBD1	TRBJ2-7	.	TGTGCCAGCAGCCGGGACAGCTTCCACACCTACGAGCAGTACTTC	CASSRDSFHTYEQYF
TRBV19	TRBD1	TRBJ1-1	.	TGTGCCACCCGGACAGGGGACAACACTGAAGCTTTCTTT	CATRTGDNTEAFF
TRBV10-3	TRBD2	TRBJ2-3	.	TGTGCCATCAGACCTAGCGGTACCACAGATACGCAGTATTTT	CAIRPSGTTDTQYF
TRBV6-1	TRBD1	TRBJ1-5	.	TGTGCCAGCAGTGAAATTGGGGTGGGACAGGGGAATCAGCCCCAGCATTTT	CASSEIGVGQGNQPQHF
TRBV7-8	TRBD2	TRBJ2-1	.	TGTGCCAGCAGCGCCAGCGGGGGGGTCCCCCCCAATGAGCAGTTCTTC	CASSASGGVPPNEQFF
TRBV29-1	TRBD1	TRBJ1-3	few	TGCAGCGTTGAAGTCCCGGGACAGGGAACGGGCTCTGGAAACACCATATATTTT	CSVEVPGQGTGSGNTIYF
TRBV25-1	.	TRBJ1-3	.	TGTGCCAGCAGTGAATCGGAGGGACCTTTGCTTCTATATTTT	CASSESEGPLLLYF
TRBV5-6	.	TRBJ1-1	.	TGTGCCAGCAGCCCAGCCTTGGGGGGGCAGGGAGAAGGGTGCACTGAAGCTTTCTTT	CASSPALGGQGEGCTEAFF
TRBV5-6	.	TRBJ2-7	.	TGTGCCAGCAGCCCCAAACAGGGATACGAGCAGTACTTC	CASSPKQGYEQYF
TRBV5-1	TRBD1	TRBJ2-1	.	TGCGCCAGCAGCCCCGGAGGACAGGGGGAAAACAATGAGCAGTTCTTC	CASSPGGQGENNEQFF
TRBV7-9	.	TRBJ1-5	.	TGTGCCAGCAGCTTTGGGGGGGCTCAGCCCCAGCATTTT	CASSFGGAQPQHF
TRBV27	.	TRBJ1-6	.	TGTGCCAGCAGTTTAAGAGGGCTAGGGAAGAATTCACCCCTCCACTTT	CASSLRGLGKNSPLHF
TRBV15	TRBD1	TRBJ1-1	.	TGTGCCACCAGCAGAGGGGAGACAGGGGGGTTCCGAGCTTTCTTT	CATSRGETGGFRAFF
TRBV23-1	.	TRBJ1-5	.	TGCGCCAGCAGTCAACGTCGCACAGGGAAGGATCAGCCCCAGCATTTT	CASSQRRTGKDQPQHF
TRBV4-1	.	TRBJ2-3	few	TGCGCCAGCAGCTGCACCGAGATGGACATACCTAGCACAGATACGCAGTATTTT	CASSCTEMDIPSTDTQYF
TRBV6-6	.	TRBJ1-1	.	TGTGCCAGCAGTTACTCGAGGCATGAGAACACTGAAGCTTTCTTT	CASSYSRHENTEAFF